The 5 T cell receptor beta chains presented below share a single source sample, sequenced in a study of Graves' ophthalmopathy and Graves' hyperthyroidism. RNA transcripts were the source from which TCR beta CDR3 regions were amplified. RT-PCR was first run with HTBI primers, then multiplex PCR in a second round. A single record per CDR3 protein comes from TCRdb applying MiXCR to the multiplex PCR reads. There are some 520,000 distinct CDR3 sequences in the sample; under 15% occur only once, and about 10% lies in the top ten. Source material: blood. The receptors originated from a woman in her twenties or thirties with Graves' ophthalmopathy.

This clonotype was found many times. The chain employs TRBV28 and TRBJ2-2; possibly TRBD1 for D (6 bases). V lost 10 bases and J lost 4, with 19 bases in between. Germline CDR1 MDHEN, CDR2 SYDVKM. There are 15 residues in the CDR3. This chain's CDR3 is CATIEVQGSTGELFF. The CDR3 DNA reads TGTGCCACCATTGAGGTTCAGGGGAGCACCGGGGAGCTGTTTTTT. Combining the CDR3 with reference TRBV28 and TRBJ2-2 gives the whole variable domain DVKVTQSSRYLVKRTGEKVFLECVQDMDHENMFWYRQDPGLGLRLIYFSYDVKMKEKGDIPEGYSVSREKKERFSLILESASTNQTSMYLCATIEVQGSTGELFFGEGSRLTVL.

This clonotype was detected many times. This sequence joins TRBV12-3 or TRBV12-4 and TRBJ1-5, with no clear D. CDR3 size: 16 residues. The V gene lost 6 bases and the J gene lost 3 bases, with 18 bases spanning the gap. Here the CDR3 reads CASRRTVEGPNQPQHF. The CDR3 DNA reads TGTGCCAGCAGGCGGACGGTGGAGGGCCCCAATCAGCCCCAGCATTTT.

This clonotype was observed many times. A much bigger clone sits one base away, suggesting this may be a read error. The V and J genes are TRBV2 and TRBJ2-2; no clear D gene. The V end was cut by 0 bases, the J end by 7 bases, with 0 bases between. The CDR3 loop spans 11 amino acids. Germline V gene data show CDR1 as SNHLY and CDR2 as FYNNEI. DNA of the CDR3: TGTGCCAGCAGTGAAGCCGGGGAGCTGTTTTTT. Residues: CASSEAGELFF.

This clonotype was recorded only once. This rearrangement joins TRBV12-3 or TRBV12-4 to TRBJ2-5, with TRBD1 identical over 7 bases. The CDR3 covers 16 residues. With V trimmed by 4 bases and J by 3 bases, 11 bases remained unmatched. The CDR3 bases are TGTGCCAGCAGTTCTGCCCCACGACAGGGAGAAGAGACCCAGTACTTC. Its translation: CASSSAPRQGEETQYF.

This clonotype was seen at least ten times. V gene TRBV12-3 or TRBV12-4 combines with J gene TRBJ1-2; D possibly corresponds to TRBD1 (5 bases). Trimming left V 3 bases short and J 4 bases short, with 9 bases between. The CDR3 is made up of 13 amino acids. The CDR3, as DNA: TGTGCCAGCAGTTTGGCTGGGGGCTATGGCTACACCTTC. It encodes CASSLAGGYGYTF.